The source of this T cell receptor (delta chain) is a study of γδ T cells in repeated Plasmodium falciparum infection. TCRdb re-called clones from the multiplex PCR reads using CATT. The sample holds approximately 93,000 delta-chain clones, over 0.9% seen once. Vgamma9/Vdelta2+ and Vdelta2-negative gammadelta T cells were flow-sorted from PBMC for bulk sequencing. Overall study results and limits: Compared with Australian children, Malian Vdelta2-negative repertoires seemed more clonal, less diverse, less shared.

This clone was detected only a few times. What it recognizes is unknown. The protein recorded in TCRdb matches a much larger clone and deviates from this DNA's translation at residue 11, suggesting a read error; the protein here is obtained by translating the DNA. V was clipped by 0 bases and J by 3 bases, with 16 bases between them. Germline V CDR1 and CDR2: GEAIGNYY, EKD. The CDR3 spans 16 residues. Input material: gamma-delta T cells from blood. The TCR sequence derives from a pool of human donors (malaria-infected and uninfected, not separated). The rearrangement joins TRDV2 to TRDJ1; a weak D match, TRDD3 (5 bases). The J gene was not available in TCRdb and was assigned here by matching the DNA to germline segments. CDR3 amino acids: CACDTMSRTYADKLIF. The CDR3 DNA follows: TGTGCCTGTGACACCATGTCCAGAACATACGCCGATAAACTCATCTTT.